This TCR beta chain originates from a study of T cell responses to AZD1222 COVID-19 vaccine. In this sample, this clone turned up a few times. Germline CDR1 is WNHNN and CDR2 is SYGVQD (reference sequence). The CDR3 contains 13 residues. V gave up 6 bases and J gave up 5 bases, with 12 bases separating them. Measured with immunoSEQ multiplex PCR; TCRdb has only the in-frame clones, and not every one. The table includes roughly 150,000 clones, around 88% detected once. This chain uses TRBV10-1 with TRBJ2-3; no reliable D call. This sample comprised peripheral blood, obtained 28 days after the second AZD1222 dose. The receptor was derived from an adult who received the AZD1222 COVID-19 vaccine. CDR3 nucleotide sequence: TGCGCCAGCAGCCGGACCGTAGGAGATACGCAGTATTTT. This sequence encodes CASSRTVGDTQYF.